The entry that follows covers one TCR beta chain sequence. Its cognate antigen has yet to be identified. Within one base of it there is no much larger clone, and no base qualities were kept. Trimming removed 3 bases from V and 6 bases from J, leaving 9 bases between the germline ends. CDR1 is given as SGHRS and CDR2 as YFSETQ, both from the germline V gene. The CDR3 starts with the cysteine, ends with the phenylalanine, and has 13 residues. The sequence is cut down to CDR3 DNA, 39 bases in frame from base 1. Another Seattle source contributed samples from volunteer blood donors who had recovered from COVID-19. Collaborating institutions collected whole blood in K2EDTA tubes following their own protocols. Collaborator samples were shipped for TCRbeta analysis as frozen whole blood, isolated PBMCs, or DNA extracted from either sample type. TCRbeta CDR3 regions were amplified from genomic DNA by means of the immunoSEQ Assay, a bias-controlled multiplex PCR. The paper's data handling went like this. Within the assay, amplification of reference gene primers was used to estimate how many nucleated cells each sample contained. Sequence reads were collapsed and filtered to measure the absolute abundance of every unique TCRbeta CDR3 rearrangement. For each sample, productive Simpson clonality was calculated as the square root of Simpson's diversity index over productive rearrangements. Held by TCRdb, this immuneACCESS table contains in-frame sequences only and omits some clones. Under half of the omission traces to an unresolved V gene where checked; the cause of the rest is unknown. V, J and clone size derive from that table, while D and trimming were established from the DNA sequence. In this sample the table shows around 240,000 clones, about 86% of which occur a single time. The ten largest make up just over 3% of the sample.

The sample belongs to a study of blood T cell repertoires in COVID-19 (dated by TCRdb to about 2020). Study-level background: Samples covering the acute and convalescent phases of COVID-19 were provided by collaborators in the United States, Italy and Spain. The material from the prospective study consisted of cDNA or gDNA derived from T cells, B-cell-depleted T cells, or PBMCs. The dataset comprised deeply sampled blood TCRbeta repertoires from subjects exposed to, actively infected with, or recovered from COVID-19. The repertoires were released in a freely available public database meant as a resource for research on the immune response to SARS-CoV-2. Samples were obtained from the ongoing ImmuneRACE study (first 160 participants) and from some 1,200 subjects provided by 6 global collaborators. A de-identified subject ID, COVID-19 status, age in years and sex were almost always included in the sample metadata. Where HLA class I and class II types were available, the types were taken from metadata supplied by the sample provider, not from assay-based typing. What the research found in general, with its limitations: The amount of clinical and demographic metadata varied by source and participant and was provided uncurated.

Sequenced input: peripheral blood. This receptor was identified in a woman aged 25 to 45 who had recovered from COVID-19. The chain was built from TRBV5-1 and TRBJ2-2; a tentative D call is TRBD2 (6 bases match). The CDR3 has the sequence CASSYTSPGELFF. Here is the DNA: TGCGCCAGCAGCTACACTAGCCCCGGGGAGCTGTTTTTT.